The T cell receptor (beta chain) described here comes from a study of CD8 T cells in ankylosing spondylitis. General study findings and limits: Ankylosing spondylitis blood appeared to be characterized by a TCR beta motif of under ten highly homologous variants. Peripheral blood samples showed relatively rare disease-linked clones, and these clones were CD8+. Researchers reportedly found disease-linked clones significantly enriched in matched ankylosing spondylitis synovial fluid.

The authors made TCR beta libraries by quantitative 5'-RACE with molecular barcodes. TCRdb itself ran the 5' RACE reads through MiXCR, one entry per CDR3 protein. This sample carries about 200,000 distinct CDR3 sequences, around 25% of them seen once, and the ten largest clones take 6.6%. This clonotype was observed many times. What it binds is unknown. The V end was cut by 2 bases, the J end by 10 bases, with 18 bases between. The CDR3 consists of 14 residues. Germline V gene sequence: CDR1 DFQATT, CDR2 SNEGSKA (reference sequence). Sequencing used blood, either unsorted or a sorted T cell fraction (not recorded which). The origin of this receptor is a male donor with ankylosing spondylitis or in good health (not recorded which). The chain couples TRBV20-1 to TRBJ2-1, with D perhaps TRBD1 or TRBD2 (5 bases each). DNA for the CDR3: TGCAGTGCTAGAAGGATGGGGGTCTTTGCGGAGCAGTTCTTC. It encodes CSARRMGVFAEQFF.